This entry concerns a single T cell receptor (beta chain). No antigen is known for it. This PCR relied on a set of 60 Vbeta primers and 13 Jbeta primers. The assay was immunoSEQ multiplex PCR, and TCRdb's table has in-frame clones only and misses some. Listed are approximately 180,000 clones; 6.5% falls within the top ten. The data were obtained in a study of cytomegalovirus exposure and HLA in healthy donors. Study outcomes and limitations: A later analysis found most CMV-associated TCR beta chains apparently HLA-restricted. Roughly uniform sequencing depth across donors was assumed, possibly incorrectly. Researchers reportedly found TCR beta sequences accurately predicted most subjects' HLA-A and HLA-B alleles.

Donors were ostensibly healthy at sampling, although undocumented immune exposures were probable. This TCR came from a man under 40 in good health and CMV-seronegative. The source material was PBMCs.

The CDR3 coding sequence is TGTGCCTACACAAGGGGATACGAGCAGTACTTC. This gives the protein CAYTRGYEQYF. V gene TRBV30 combines with J gene TRBJ2-7; D is possibly TRBD1 (5 bases). CDR3 length: 11 amino acids. The V and J ends lost 7 bases and 4 bases respectively, with 11 bases between them. Germline CDR1 is GTSNPN and CDR2 is SVGIG (reference sequence).